The present T cell receptor beta chain was sequenced within a study of shared clonotypes between healthy human individuals. Sequenced by immunoSEQ multiplex PCR; TCRdb stores in-frame clones only, minus some. The table includes about 480,000 clones, 75% to 85% detected once. In germline, CDR1 is SNHLY, CDR2 FYNNEI. The V end was cut by 7 bases, the J end by 4 bases, with 11 bases between. CDR3 length: 12 amino acids. This chain joins TRBV2 and TRBJ2-7; D may be TRBD2 (5 bases). This sequence was found in a woman aged 40-49 years in good health. Some clones in this sample may be carry-over from other donors' samples. Sequencing used PBMCs. CDR3 protein: CASNGRNYEQYF. As DNA, the CDR3 is TGTGCCAGCAATGGGAGAAATTACGAGCAGTACTTC. Based on the CDR3 plus reference TRBV2 and TRBJ2-7, the full variable domain is EPEVTQTPSHQVTQMGQEVILRCVPISNHLYFYWYRQILGQKVEFLVSFYNNEISEKSEIFDDQFSVERPDGSNFTLKIRSTKLEDSAMYFCASNGRNYEQYFGPGTRLTVT.